Sequencing of this T cell receptor beta chain was carried out in a study of blood T cell repertoires in COVID-19. Overall study context: Spain, Italy and the United States supplied samples that represented acute and convalescent COVID-19.

With 4 bases removed from V and 3 bases from J, the gap between germline ends came to 10 bases. This CDR3 region has 13 residues. Germline-derived CDR1 and CDR2 are SGHRS and YFSETQ. Method: immunoSEQ multiplex PCR; TCRdb's copy keeps in-frame clones and lacks some. Of around 160,000 clones in the sample, about 80% were seen once. Ages ranged from roughly 18 to 95 years, with residence in 24 US areas. Participant-given clinical history determined each cohort assignment. Donors in Cohort 3 counted as recovered after two negative PCRs, clearance, or symptom resolution. This sequence joins TRBV5-1 and TRBJ2-5; D call uncertain. The sequenced sample was PBMCs or T cells enriched from blood (not recorded which). This clonotype was obtained from a man aged 45-65 years who had recovered from COVID-19. CDR3 coding DNA: TGCGCCAGCAGCCTCCAGGTGGAAGAGACCCAGTACTTC. This gives the protein CASSLQVEETQYF.